The present TCR beta chain was sequenced within a study of OX40 agonist ivuxolimab in advanced cancers. The study's findings and limits: At 0.1 to 3.0 mg/kg, CD4+ and CD8+ blood T cells expanded clonally by week 6.

As regards this clone: The antigen remains undetermined.

The CDR3 length is 12 residues. Using immunoSEQ multiplex PCR, the repertoire was profiled, and TCRdb retains in-frame clones only, with some absent. Of fewer than 55,000 clones in the sample, 87% were seen once. Any history of autoimmune disease or systemic immunosuppression disqualified patients. Sampling times: baseline, cycle 4 day 1, cycle 7 day 1. The chain links TRBV21-1 to TRBJ2-7; the table's TRBD2 call for D was not verified on the DNA. TRBV21-1 is reported as a pseudogene. The source is an adult with an advanced solid tumor such as melanoma, head and neck, liver or kidney cancer. The sequences come from CD4+ or CD8+ T cells sorted from blood, collected in a trial of the OX40 agonist ivuxolimab. CDR3 in amino acids: CASSPGAGEQYV. For the CDR3, the DNA is TGTGCCAGCAGCCCCGGAGCGGGGGAGCAGTACGTC.